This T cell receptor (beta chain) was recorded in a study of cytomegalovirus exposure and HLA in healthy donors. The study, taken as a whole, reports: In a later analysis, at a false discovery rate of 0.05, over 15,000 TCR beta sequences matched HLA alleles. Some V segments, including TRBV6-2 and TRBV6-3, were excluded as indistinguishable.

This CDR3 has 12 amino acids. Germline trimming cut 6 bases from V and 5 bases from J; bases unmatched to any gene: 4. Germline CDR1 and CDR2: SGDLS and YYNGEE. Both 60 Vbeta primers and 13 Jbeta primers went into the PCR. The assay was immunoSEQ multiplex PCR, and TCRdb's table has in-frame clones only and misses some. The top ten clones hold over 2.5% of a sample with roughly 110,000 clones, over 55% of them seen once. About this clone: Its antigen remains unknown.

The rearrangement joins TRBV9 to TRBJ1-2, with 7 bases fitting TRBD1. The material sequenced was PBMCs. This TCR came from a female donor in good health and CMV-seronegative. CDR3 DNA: TGTGCCAGCAACGCAGGGGGTTATGGCTACACCTTC. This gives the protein CASNAGGYGYTF.